This record looks at one T cell receptor (beta chain) sequence and its context. Its antigen is currently unknown. A sample-barcoded 5' primer and a J-beta primer mix were used in a second PCR of about 7 to 12 cycles. Each CDR3 protein gets one entry after TCRdb re-called the 5' RACE reads with MiXCR. The sample records roughly 560,000 distinct CDR3 sequences, under 30% being singletons. This sample is part of a study of blood T cells in healthy people across ages. At least 6 million PBMCs were isolated per sample. CDR1 is LGHNA and CDR2 is YSLEER in the germline V gene. The CDR3 runs to 17 residues. J was trimmed by 2 bases and V by 5 bases; bases with no gene match: 5. Study-level findings and limits: A roughly linear age-dependent decrease characterized TCR beta diversity per million T cells.

The data were also submitted as part of a second study, on T cells of mothers and their children.

The source material was blood. The genes are TRBV4-3 and TRBJ2-3, with TRBD2 identical over 15 bases. The TCR sequence derives from a boy aged 5-17 years in good health. CDR3 sequence reads: CASSKGTSGGTTDTQYF. The CDR3 nucleotides read TGCGCCAGCAGCAAAGGGACTAGCGGGGGGACCACAGATACGCAGTATTTT.